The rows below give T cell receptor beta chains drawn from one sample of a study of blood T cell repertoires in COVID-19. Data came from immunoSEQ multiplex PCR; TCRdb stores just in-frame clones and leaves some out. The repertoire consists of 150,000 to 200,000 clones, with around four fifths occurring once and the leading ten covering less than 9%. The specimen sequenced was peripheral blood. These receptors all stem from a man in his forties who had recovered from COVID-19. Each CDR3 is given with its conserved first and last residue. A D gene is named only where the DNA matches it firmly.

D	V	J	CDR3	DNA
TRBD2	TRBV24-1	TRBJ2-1	CATSQTKRGFYNEQFF	TGTGCCACCAGTCAAACAAAGCGGGGTTTCTACAATGAGCAGTTCTTC
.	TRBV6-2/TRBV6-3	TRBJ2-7	CASSYATGNSYEQYF	TGTGCCAGCAGTTACGCGACAGGAAATTCCTACGAGCAGTACTTC
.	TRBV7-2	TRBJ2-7	CASSLVAGLSSYEQYF	TGTGCCAGCAGCTTAGTGGCAGGGCTTAGCTCCTACGAGCAGTACTTC
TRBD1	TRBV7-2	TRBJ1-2	CASSPMAGGFYGYTF	TGTGCCAGCAGCCCGATGGCAGGGGGGTTCTATGGCTACACCTTC
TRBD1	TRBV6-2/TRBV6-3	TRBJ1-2	CASSYALSQGAIDGYTF	TGTGCCAGCAGTTACGCCCTTAGTCAGGGGGCAATAGATGGCTACACCTTC
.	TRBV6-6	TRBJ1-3	CASRAGVSSGNTIYF	TGTGCCAGCCGAGCGGGTGTAAGCTCTGGAAACACCATATATTTT
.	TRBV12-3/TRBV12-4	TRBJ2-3	CASRRTDTQYF	TGTGCCAGCAGGCGGACAGATACGCAGTATTTT
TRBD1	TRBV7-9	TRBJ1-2	CASSFGTGDGYTF	TGTGCCAGCAGCTTTGGGACAGGGGATGGCTACACCTTC
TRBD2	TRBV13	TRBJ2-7	CASSWGTSGAYEQYF	TGTGCCAGCAGCTGGGGGACTAGCGGGGCCTACGAGCAGTACTTC
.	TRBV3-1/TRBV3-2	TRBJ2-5	CASSQASETQYF	TGTGCCAGCAGCCAAGCGTCAGAGACCCAGTACTTC
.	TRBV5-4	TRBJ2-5	CASSLAGSLQETQYF	TGTGCCAGCAGCTTGGCGGGGAGCCTCCAAGAGACCCAGTACTTC
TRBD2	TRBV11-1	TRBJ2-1	CASSGWEIAGLNEQFF	TGTGCCAGCAGCGGATGGGAAATAGCGGGGCTGAATGAGCAGTTCTTC
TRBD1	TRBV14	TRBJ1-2	CASSQDRGPRDYGYTF	TGTGCCAGCAGCCAAGACAGGGGGCCTAGGGACTATGGCTACACCTTC
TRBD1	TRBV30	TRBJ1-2	CAWSAGQGDGYTF	TGTGCCTGGAGTGCGGGACAGGGTGATGGCTACACCTTC
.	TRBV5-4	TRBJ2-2	CASSTKRAYTGELFF	TGTGCCAGCAGCACCAAGCGGGCGTACACCGGGGAGCTGTTTTTT
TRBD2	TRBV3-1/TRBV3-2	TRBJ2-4	CASSPLAGAKNIQYF	TGTGCCAGCAGCCCACTAGCGGGGGCCAAAAACATTCAGTACTTC
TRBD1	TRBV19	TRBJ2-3	CASSIRVPGQGAADTQYF	TGTGCCAGTAGTATCCGAGTTCCGGGACAGGGGGCCGCAGATACGCAGTATTTT